These 26 T cell receptor beta chains were all obtained from the same sample, sequenced in a study of siplizumab effects on memory and regulatory T cells. Sequencing was performed with immunoSEQ multiplex PCR; in TCRdb, only in-frame clones are kept and a portion is missing. The sample yields tens of thousands of clones, about 88% seen once. Sequencing was performed on naive CD8+ T cells sorted from blood. The receptors stem from a human donor in good health.

V usage is TRBV7-9 and J usage is TRBJ2-2, with no clear D. Germline-derived CDR1 and CDR2 are SEHNR and FQNEAQ (reference sequence). V was pared by 1 base and J by 4 bases, with 7 bases between. This CDR3 has 14 amino acids. The CDR3 loop reads CASSLDWVTGELFF. The CDR3 region has the DNA TGTGCCAGCAGCTTAGATTGGGTCACCGGGGAGCTGTTTTTT.

This clone was observed a handful of times. The J gene is TRBJ1-6, the V gene TRBV4-1; D is uncertain. CDR1 MGHRA and CDR2 YSYEKL come from the germline V gene. The V end lost 8 bases, the J end lost 7 bases, and 18 bases lay between the germline ends. The CDR3 totals 15 residues. CDR3 DNA sequence: TGCGCCAGCCAGGTGGAGTCATGGGCAAATTCACCCCTCCACTTT. Translation gives CASQVESWANSPLHF.

The gene calls are TRBV6-6 and TRBJ2-3; D is ambiguous. In germline, CDR1 is MNHNY, CDR2 SVGAGI (reference sequence). Trimming took off 0 bases at V and 9 bases at J, with 16 bases between the two ends. The CDR3 is 15 residues long. The CDR3 loop reads CASSYSTVSLDTQYF. For the CDR3, the DNA is TGTGCCAGCAGTTACTCGACGGTTAGCCTCGACACGCAGTATTTT.

This clone was observed a few times. V gene TRBV9 combines with J gene TRBJ1-5; perhaps TRBD1 as D (6 bases). This CDR3 has 15 amino acids. CDR1 is SGDLS and CDR2 is YYNGEE in the germline V gene. V lost 0 bases, J lost 7 bases, and 14 bases lay in between. The CDR3 DNA follows: TGTGCCAGCAGCGTAGAAGGACAGCTCAGACAGCCCCAGCATTTT. The encoded protein is CASSVEGQLRQPQHF.

This clone was seen only a few times. This chain joins TRBV12-5 and TRBJ2-7; D possibly matches TRBD1 or TRBD2 (5 bases each). CDR3 length: 15 amino acids. From germline, CDR1 is LGHNT and CDR2 FRNRAP. The V and J ends lost 0 bases and 5 bases respectively, with 14 bases between them. The CDR3 nucleotides read TGTGCTAGTGGTTTGGTACAGAGGGGCCGGGACGAGCAGTACTTC. Protein: CASGLVQRGRDEQYF.

V and J are TRBV29-1 and TRBJ2-3; the match to TRBD2 covers 8 bases. Germline CDR1 reads SQVTM; CDR2 reads ANQGSEA. This CDR3 has 14 residues. CDR3 sequence (DNA): TGCAGTTCCAAAGGACTAGCTTCAACAGATACGCAGTATTTT. The encoded protein is CSSKGLASTDTQYF.

This chain uses TRBV23-1 with TRBJ2-2; 9 nucleotides align to TRBD1. TRBV23-1 is classed as an ORF, of uncertain function. V gave up 4 bases and J gave up 5 bases; unmatched junction bases: 11. The CDR3 is 17 residues long. The CDR3 protein is CASSPLLRDRVTGELFF. The CDR3 region has the DNA TGCGCCAGCAGTCCCCTACTCCGGGACAGGGTTACCGGGGAGCTGTTTTTT.

This clone was recorded once. V and J are TRBV6-5 and TRBJ2-5, with 9 bases aligning to TRBD2. The CDR3 has 15 residues. The V gene end was trimmed by 8 bases and the J gene end by 1 base; junction bases not matched to a gene: 8. Germline V gene sequence: CDR1 MNHEY, CDR2 SVGAGI. CDR3 residues: CASGKASGIQETQYF. The CDR3, as DNA: TGTGCCAGCGGTAAGGCTAGCGGGATCCAAGAGACCCAGTACTTC.

This clone was seen just once. This chain uses TRBV11-3 with TRBJ2-5, with D unresolved. The ends were cut back, 3 bases at V and 5 bases at J, with 13 bases in the middle. This CDR3 has 14 amino acids. Per germline, CDR1 SGHNT and CDR2 YENEEA. CDR3 region: CASSFGGDRETQYF. The CDR3 DNA follows: TGTGCCAGCAGCTTTGGCGGAGATCGTGAGACCCAGTACTTC.

The V gene is TRBV15, the J gene TRBJ1-1; D unresolved. The CDR3 loop spans 16 amino acids. Germline loops: CDR1 LNHNV, CDR2 YYDKDF (reference sequence). With 0 bases removed from V and 1 base from J, the gap between germline ends came to 12 bases. DNA for the CDR3: TGTGCCACCAGCAGAGATCACGGGAATCGGAACACTGAAGCTTTCTTT. Its protein product is CATSRDHGNRNTEAFF.

The V and J genes are TRBV29-1 and TRBJ2-1; no reliable D call. The V end lost 3 bases, the J end lost 1 base, and 10 bases lay between the germline ends. Germline V CDR1 and CDR2: SQVTM, ANQGSEA. The length of the CDR3 is 14 residues. The DNA for the CDR3 is TGCAGCGTTGACTACAGCTTTTCCTACAATGAGCAGTTCTTC. It encodes CSVDYSFSYNEQFF.

The V and J genes are TRBV6-1 and TRBJ2-7, with 9 bases that match TRBD2. CDR1 MNHNS and CDR2 SASEGT come from the germline V gene. V lost 11 bases and J lost 4; bases outside the gene matches: 6. There are 12 residues in the CDR3. DNA of the CDR3: TGTGCCGGCCGCGGGGGGGATTACGAGCAGTACTTC. It encodes CAGRGGDYEQYF.

This chain links TRBV4-1 with TRBJ1-5, with D possibly TRBD1 on 6 matching bases. Germline V lookup: CDR1 MGHRA, CDR2 YSYEKL. V lost 4 bases to trimming and J lost 4 bases, with 17 bases between them. This CDR3 is 16 amino acids long. The CDR3 loop is CASSLRTTTGNQPQHF. CDR3 nucleotides: TGCGCCAGCAGCCTCCGAACTACAACAGGGAATCAGCCCCAGCATTTT.

The chain combines TRBV19 with TRBJ1-1; D unclear. CDR3 length: 13 amino acids. Trimming pared 5 bases from V and 4 bases from J, leaving 11 bases between. Germline CDR1 LNHDA, CDR2 SQIVND (reference sequence). The CDR3 region is CASSLREFTEAFF. The CDR3 coding sequence is TGTGCCAGTAGTTTAAGGGAATTCACTGAAGCTTTCTTT.

The V call is TRBV30, the J call TRBJ2-1; weak D call: TRBD1 (5 bases). CDR3 size: 13 residues. Trimming stripped 3 bases from V and 3 bases from J, with 9 bases between. The germline gives CDR1 GTSNPN, CDR2 SVGIG (reference sequence). The CDR3 sequence is CAWRNRSYNEQFF. The CDR3 DNA sequence: TGTGCCTGGAGGAACAGGAGCTACAATGAGCAGTTCTTC. The variable domain in full, completed from reference TRBV30 and TRBJ2-1, reads SQTIHQWPATLVQPVGSPLSLECTVEGTSNPNLYWYRQAAGRGLQLLFYSVGIGQISSEVPQNLSASRPQDRQFILSSKKLLLSDSGFYLCAWRNRSYNEQFFGPGTRLTVL.

This clone came up a few times. The V and J genes are TRBV30 and TRBJ1-1, with 8 nucleotides matching TRBD1. The length of the CDR3 is 13 residues. The ends lost 7 bases at V and 0 bases at J; junction bases unmatched: 4. Germline CDR1 GTSNPN, CDR2 SVGIG (reference sequence). In DNA, the CDR3 is TGTGCCTCTGACAGGGGACTGAACACTGAAGCTTTCTTT. Its translation is CASDRGLNTEAFF.

The rearrangement joins TRBV6-1 to TRBJ2-2, with 8 nucleotides matching TRBD1. Germline V lookup: CDR1 MNHNS, CDR2 SASEGT. Trimming took 10 bases from V and 3 from J; bases not matched to a gene: 7. This CDR3 region has 14 residues. CDR3 nucleotide sequence: TGTGCCACTGACAGGGGATTGTACACCGGGGAGCTGTTTTTT. Its protein product is CATDRGLYTGELFF.

The rearrangement links TRBV4-1 to TRBJ1-2, with D possibly being TRBD1 (6 bases). Trimming cost V 1 base and J 3 bases, with 15 bases left between them. The CDR3 sequence is 16 residues long. The germline CDR1 and CDR2 sequences are MGHRA and YSYEKL. In DNA, the CDR3 is TGCGCCAGCAGCCAAGGGACGGGCGCAGGGGACTATGGCTACACCTTC. Amino acid sequence: CASSQGTGAGDYGYTF.

This chain joins TRBV19 and TRBJ1-1, with unresolved D. CDR1 LNHDA and CDR2 SQIVND come from the germline V gene (reference sequence). CDR3 length: 13 residues. V dropped 5 bases and J dropped 1 base, with 8 bases sitting between them. DNA of the CDR3: TGTGCCAGTAGTGTATCCAGGAACACTGAAGCTTTCTTT. Translating it yields CASSVSRNTEAFF.

This chain uses TRBV29-1 with TRBJ2-7; D is ambiguous. The CDR3 runs 13 residues. Germline V CDR1 and CDR2: SQVTM, ANQGSEA. The germline V and J ends were trimmed by 0 bases and 5 bases, with 11 bases remaining between them. The CDR3 spells CSVEDHSLDEQYF. The CDR3 nucleotides are TGCAGCGTTGAAGACCACAGCCTTGACGAGCAGTACTTC.

This chain joins TRBV27 and TRBJ1-5, with D possibly matching TRBD1 (5 bases). Germline CDR1 reads MNHEY; CDR2 reads SMNVEV (reference sequence). Trimming removed 6 bases at V and 7 bases at J, with 16 bases between. The CDR3 length is 14 residues. CDR3 in amino acids: CASSVTGIGQPQHF. The DNA of the CDR3 is TGTGCCAGCAGCGTAACAGGTATTGGGCAGCCCCAGCATTTT.

The chain is built from TRBV11-2 and TRBJ2-5, with TRBD1 as a possible D gene (6 bases). The J call may be faulty, since TRBJ2-7 better matches the DNA end. The CDR3 loop spans 13 amino acids. Germline V lookup: CDR1 SGHAT, CDR2 FQNNGV. This CDR3 reads CASSSGTTYEQYF. The DNA of the CDR3 is TGTGCCAGCAGCTCCGGGACAACCTACGAGCAGTACTTC.

The rearrangement links TRBV5-1 to TRBJ1-2; D is perhaps TRBD1 (5 bases). V lost 0 bases, J lost 6 bases, and 15 bases lay in between. Germline assignment: CDR1 SGHRS and CDR2 YFSETQ. This CDR3 is built from 15 residues. CDR3 nucleotides: TGCGCCAGCAGCTTGGATCAGGGAGCGCGAGATGGCTACACCTTC. As protein: CASSLDQGARDGYTF.

The V call is TRBV7-9, the J call TRBJ1-1; D unclear. V lost 5 bases and J lost 7, with 11 bases in between. The CDR3 spans 12 residues. CDR1 SEHNR and CDR2 FQNEAQ come from the germline V gene (reference sequence). In DNA, the CDR3 is TGTGCCAGCAGCCTACTAGACTTTGAAGCTTTCTTT. Its translation is CASSLLDFEAFF.

The chain has TRBV7-9 and TRBJ2-5, with TRBD2 as a possible D gene (7 bases). This CDR3 has 16 residues. Germline V gives CDR1 SEHNR, CDR2 FQNEAQ (reference sequence). V gave up 0 bases and J gave up 5 bases, with 16 bases separating them. CDR3 nucleotide sequence: TGTGCCAGCAGCTTAGCGTGGGGGGGGCAGTTTGAGACCCAGTACTTC. It yields the protein CASSLAWGGQFETQYF.

The sample holds one count of this clone. The V gene is TRBV7-9, the J gene TRBJ1-6; D remains unclear. CDR1 and CDR2 from the germline V gene are SEHNR and FQNEAQ (reference sequence). This CDR3 is built from 13 residues. The ends were cut back, 1 base at V and 7 bases at J, with 5 bases in the middle. The CDR3 loop is CASSLEGNSPLHF. CDR3 bases: TGTGCCAGCAGCTTAGAAGGGAATTCACCCCTCCACTTT.